This T cell receptor (beta chain) was retrieved from a study of blood T cell repertoires in COVID-19 (dated by TCRdb to 2018 to 2020). With regard to the full study: The collaborator samples originated in the United States, Italy and Spain and spanned the acute and convalescent phases of COVID-19. Sample metadata almost always included a de-identified subject ID, COVID-19 status, age in years and sex. HLA class I and class II types, where available, came from metadata supplied by the sample provider rather than from assay-based typing. The material from the prospective study consisted of cDNA or gDNA derived from T cells, B-cell-depleted T cells, or PBMCs. The repertoires were released in a freely available public database meant as a resource for research on the immune response to SARS-CoV-2. The samples were drawn from the first 160 participants of the ongoing ImmuneRACE study and from 1,254 subjects provided by 6 global collaborators. Subjects who had been exposed to COVID-19, were actively infected with it, or had recovered from it provided the deeply sampled blood TCRbeta repertoires that made up the dataset.

To note about this clone: Its antigen specificity is not known. One base away there is no much larger clone; base qualities are not given.

The immunoSEQ Assay, a bias-controlled multiplex PCR, was used to amplify TCRbeta CDR3 regions from genomic DNA. As for the original processing: Nucleated cell counts per sample were estimated from amplification of reference gene primers within the assay. To quantify the absolute abundance of each unique TCRbeta CDR3 rearrangement, sequence reads were collapsed and filtered. Productive Simpson clonality was computed per sample as the square root of Simpson's diversity index over productive rearrangements. Sourced from immuneACCESS, this table was stored by TCRdb with only in-frame sequences that have V and J called. A share of the clones is absent; for the studies checked, an unresolved V gene accounts for under half, and the remainder has no known explanation. That table is the source of V, J and clone size, and D and trimming were worked out from the DNA. For this sample there are around 200,000 clones; 75% to 90% appear just once. Roughly 3% of the sample is held by the ten biggest clonotypes.

Each collaborating institution followed its own protocols to collect whole blood in K2EDTA tubes. For TCRbeta analysis, collaborator samples were shipped as frozen whole blood, as isolated PBMCs, or as DNA extracted from either sample type. General findings and caveats noted by the study authors: The quantity of clinical and demographic metadata differed by source and by participant and was supplied without curation.

Measured from the cysteine to the phenylalanine, the CDR3 is 15 residues long. Left in the record is the CDR3 DNA by itself, 45 bases read in frame from the first base. V loses 7 bases, J loses 0 bases, and the germline ends lie 15 bases apart. The germline V gene encodes CDR1 SQVTM and CDR2 ANQGSEA. The TCR originated in a man aged 55 to 70 with acute or convalescent COVID-19. The specimen was peripheral blood. The chain employs TRBV29-1 and TRBJ2-2, with a weak D call of TRBD2 (6 bases match). The CDR3 region: CSAEQAGSNTGELFF. The DNA is as follows: TGCAGCGCCGAGCAGGCGGGATCGAACACCGGGGAGCTGTTTTTT.